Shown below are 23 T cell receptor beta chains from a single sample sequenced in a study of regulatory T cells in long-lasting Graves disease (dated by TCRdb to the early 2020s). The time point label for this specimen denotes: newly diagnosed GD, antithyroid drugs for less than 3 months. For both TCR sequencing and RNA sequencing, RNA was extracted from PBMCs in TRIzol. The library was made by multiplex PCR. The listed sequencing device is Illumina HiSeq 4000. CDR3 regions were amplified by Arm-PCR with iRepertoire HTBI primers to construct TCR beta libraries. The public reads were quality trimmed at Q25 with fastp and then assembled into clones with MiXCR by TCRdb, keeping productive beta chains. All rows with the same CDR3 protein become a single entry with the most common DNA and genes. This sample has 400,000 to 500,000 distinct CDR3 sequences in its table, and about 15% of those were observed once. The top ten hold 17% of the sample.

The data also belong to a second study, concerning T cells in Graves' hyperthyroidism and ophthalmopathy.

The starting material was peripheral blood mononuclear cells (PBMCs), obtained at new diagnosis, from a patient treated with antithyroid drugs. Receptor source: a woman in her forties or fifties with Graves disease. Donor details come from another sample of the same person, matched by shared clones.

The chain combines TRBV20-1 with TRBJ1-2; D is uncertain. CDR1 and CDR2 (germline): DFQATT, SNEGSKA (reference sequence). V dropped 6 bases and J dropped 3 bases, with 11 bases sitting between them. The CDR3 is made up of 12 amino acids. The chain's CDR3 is CSAPAEYYGYTF. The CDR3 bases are TGCAGTGCCCCAGCTGAGTACTATGGCTACACCTTC.

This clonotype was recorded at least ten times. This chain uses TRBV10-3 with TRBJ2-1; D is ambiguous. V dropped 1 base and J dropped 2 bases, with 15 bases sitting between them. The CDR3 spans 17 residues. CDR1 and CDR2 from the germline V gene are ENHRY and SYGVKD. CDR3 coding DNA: TGTGCCATCAGTGAGTGGACCACACTTCCTACCTACAATGAGCAGTTCTTC. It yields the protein CAISEWTTLPTYNEQFF.

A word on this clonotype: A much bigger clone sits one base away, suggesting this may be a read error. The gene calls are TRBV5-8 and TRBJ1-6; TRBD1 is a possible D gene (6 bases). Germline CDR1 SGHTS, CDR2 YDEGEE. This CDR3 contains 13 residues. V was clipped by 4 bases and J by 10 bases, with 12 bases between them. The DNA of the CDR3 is TGTGCCAGCAGCCAGGGACACAAATCACCCCTCCACTTT. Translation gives CASSQGHKSPLHF.

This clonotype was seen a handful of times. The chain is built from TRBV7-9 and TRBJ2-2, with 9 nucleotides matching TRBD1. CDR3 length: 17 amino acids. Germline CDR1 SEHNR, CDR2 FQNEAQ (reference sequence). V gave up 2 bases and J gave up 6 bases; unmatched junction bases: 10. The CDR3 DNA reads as TGTGCCAGCAGCTTATCCTTAGGACAGGGGAGGCCCGGGGAGCTGTTTTTT. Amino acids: CASSLSLGQGRPGELFF.

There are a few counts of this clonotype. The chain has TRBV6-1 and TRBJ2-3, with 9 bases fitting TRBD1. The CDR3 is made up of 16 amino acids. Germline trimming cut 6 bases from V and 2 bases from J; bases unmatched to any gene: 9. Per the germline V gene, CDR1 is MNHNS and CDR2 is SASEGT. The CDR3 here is CASRGGQGLITDTQYF. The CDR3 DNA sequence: TGTGCCAGCAGGGGGGGACAGGGCCTAATCACAGATACGCAGTATTTT.

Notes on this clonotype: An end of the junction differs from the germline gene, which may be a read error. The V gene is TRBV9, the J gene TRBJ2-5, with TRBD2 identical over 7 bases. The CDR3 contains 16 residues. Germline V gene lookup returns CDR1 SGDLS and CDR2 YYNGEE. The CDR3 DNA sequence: TGTGCCAGCAGCGTAGGAGAGGGAGGGACGGGAGAGATCCAGTACTTC. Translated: CASSVGEGGTGEIQYF.

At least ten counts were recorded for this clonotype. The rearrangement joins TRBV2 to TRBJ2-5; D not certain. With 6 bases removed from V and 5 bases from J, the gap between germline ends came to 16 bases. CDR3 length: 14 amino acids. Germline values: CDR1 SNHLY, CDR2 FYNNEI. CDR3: CASSRASSLETQYF. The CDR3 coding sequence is TGTGCCAGCAGCCGGGCCTCCTCGCTCGAGACCCAGTACTTC.

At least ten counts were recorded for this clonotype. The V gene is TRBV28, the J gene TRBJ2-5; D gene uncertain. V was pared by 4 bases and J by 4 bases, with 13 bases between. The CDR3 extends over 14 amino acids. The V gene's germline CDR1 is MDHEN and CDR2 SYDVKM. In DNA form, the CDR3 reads TGTGCCAGCAGTTCCCCCCGGTTTGGAGAGACCCAGTACTTC. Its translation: CASSSPRFGETQYF.

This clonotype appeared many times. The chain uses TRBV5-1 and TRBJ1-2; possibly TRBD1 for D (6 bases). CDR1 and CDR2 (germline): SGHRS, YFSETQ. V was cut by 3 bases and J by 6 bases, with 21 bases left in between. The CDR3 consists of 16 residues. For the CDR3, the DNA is TGCGCCAGCAGCTGGGTCGGGGGCGCGGGCGCGGATGGCTACACCTTC. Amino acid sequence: CASSWVGGAGADGYTF.

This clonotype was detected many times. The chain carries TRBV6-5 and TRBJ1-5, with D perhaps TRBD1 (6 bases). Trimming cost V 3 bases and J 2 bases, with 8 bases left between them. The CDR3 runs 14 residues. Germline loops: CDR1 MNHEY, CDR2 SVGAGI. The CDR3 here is CASSYNRGNQPQHF. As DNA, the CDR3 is TGTGCCAGCAGTTATAACAGGGGCAATCAGCCCCAGCATTTT.

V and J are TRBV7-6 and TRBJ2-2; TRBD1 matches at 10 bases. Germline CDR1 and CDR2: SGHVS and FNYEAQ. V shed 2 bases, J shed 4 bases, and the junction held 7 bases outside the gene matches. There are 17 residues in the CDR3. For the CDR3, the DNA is TGTGCCAGCAGCTTATTCCTGACAGGGGGCTTCACCGGGGAGCTGTTTTTT. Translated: CASSLFLTGGFTGELFF.

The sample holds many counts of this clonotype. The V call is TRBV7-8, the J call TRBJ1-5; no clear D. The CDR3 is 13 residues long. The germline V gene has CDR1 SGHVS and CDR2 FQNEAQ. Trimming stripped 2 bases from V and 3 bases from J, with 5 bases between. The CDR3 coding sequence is TGTGCCAGCAGCTTAAGGCCCAATCAGCCCCAGCATTTT. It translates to CASSLRPNQPQHF.

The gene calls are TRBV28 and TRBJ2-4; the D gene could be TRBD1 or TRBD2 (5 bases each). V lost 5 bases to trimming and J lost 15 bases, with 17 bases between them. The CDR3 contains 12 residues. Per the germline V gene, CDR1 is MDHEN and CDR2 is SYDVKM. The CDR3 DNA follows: TGTGCCAGCAGTAGATGGGACGGCGCTTGGTACTTC. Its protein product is CASSRWDGAWYF.

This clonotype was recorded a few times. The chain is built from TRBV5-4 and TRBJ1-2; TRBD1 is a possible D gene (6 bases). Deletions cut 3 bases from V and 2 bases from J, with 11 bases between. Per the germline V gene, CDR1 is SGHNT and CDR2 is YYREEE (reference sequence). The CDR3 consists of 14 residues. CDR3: CASSSQGSNYGYTF. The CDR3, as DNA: TGTGCCAGCAGCTCACAGGGATCCAACTATGGCTACACCTTC.

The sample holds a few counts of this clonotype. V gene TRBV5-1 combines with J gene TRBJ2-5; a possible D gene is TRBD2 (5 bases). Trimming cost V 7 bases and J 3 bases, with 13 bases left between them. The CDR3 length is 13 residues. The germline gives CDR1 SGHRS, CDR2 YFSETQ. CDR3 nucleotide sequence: TGCGCCAGCGGATCGGGATTTAAAGAGACCCAGTACTTC. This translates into CASGSGFKETQYF. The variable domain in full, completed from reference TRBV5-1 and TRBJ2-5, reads KAGVTQTPRYLIKTRGQQVTLSCSPISGHRSVSWYQQTPGQGLQFLFEYFSETQRNKGNFPGRFSGRQFSNSRSEMNVSTLELGDSALYLCASGSGFKETQYFGPGTRLLVL.

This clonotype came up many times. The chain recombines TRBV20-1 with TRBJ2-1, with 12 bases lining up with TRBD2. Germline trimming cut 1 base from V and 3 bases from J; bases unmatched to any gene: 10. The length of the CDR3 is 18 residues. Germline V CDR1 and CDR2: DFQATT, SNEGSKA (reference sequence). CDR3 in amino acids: CSARVTLAGGFGYNEQFF. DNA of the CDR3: TGCAGTGCTAGAGTTACCCTAGCGGGAGGGTTTGGCTACAATGAGCAGTTCTTC.

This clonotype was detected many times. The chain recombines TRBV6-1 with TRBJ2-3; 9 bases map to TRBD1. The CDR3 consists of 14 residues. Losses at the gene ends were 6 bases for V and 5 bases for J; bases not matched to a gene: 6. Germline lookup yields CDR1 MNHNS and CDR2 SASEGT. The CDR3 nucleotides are TGTGCCAGCAGACCGGGACAGGGAGGAGATACGCAGTATTTT. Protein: CASRPGQGGDTQYF.

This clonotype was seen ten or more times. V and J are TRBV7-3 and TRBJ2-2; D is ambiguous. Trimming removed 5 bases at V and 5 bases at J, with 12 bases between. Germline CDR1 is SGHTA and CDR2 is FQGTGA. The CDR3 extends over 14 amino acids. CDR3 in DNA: TGTGCCAGCAGCCCAACCGACGTGACCGGGGAGCTGTTTTTT. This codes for CASSPTDVTGELFF.

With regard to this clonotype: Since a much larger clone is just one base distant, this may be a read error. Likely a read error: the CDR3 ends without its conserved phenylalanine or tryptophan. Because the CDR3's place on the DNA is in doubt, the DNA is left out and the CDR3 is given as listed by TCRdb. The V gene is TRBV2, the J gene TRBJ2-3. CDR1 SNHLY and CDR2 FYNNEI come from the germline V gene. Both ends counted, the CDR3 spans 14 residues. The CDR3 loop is CASRTDHQTYEQYL.

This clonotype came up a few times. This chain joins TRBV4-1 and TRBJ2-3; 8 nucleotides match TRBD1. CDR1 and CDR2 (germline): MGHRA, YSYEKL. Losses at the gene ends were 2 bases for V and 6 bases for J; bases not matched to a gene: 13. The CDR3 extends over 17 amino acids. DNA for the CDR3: TGCGCCAGCAGCCAACCTCGGACAGGGAAGCTCAAGGATACGCAGTATTTT. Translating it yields CASSQPRTGKLKDTQYF.

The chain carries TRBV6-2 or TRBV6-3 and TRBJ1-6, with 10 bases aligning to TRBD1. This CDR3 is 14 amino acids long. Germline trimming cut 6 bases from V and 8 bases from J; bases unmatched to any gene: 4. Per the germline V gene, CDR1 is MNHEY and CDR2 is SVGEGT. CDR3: CASRRDRGDSPLHF. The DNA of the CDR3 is TGTGCCAGCAGGAGGGACAGGGGTGATTCACCCCTCCACTTT.

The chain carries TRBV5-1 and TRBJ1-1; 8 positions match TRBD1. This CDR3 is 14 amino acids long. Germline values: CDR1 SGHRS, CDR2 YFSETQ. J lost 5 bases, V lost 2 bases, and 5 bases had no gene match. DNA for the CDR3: TGCGCCAGCAGCTTTTCAGGGGGCAGGACTGAAGCTTTCTTT. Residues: CASSFSGGRTEAFF.

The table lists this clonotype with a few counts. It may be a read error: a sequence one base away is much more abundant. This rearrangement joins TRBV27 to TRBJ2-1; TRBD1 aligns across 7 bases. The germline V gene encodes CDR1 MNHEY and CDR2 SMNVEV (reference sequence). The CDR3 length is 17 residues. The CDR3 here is CASSLFLPGGSYSEQFF. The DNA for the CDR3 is TGTGCCAGCAGTTTATTTTTACCAGGGGGTTCCTACAGTGAGCAGTTCTTC.